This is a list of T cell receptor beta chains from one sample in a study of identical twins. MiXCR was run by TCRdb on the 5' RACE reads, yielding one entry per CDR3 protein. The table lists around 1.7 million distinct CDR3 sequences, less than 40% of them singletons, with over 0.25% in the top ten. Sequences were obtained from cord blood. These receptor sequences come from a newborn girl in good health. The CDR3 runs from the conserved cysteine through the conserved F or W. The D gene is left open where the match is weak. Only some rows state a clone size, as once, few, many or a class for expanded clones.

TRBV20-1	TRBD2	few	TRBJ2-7	CSAGLAGGYEQYF	TGCAGTGCGGGACTAGCGGGGGGTTACGAGCAGTACTTC
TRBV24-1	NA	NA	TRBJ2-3	CATSDPKQGRTTDTQYF	TGTGCCACCAGTGATCCCAAACAGGGTCGTACCACAGATACGCAGTATTTT
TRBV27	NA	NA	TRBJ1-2	CDSSPLRQPYGYTF	TGTGACAGCAGTCCGCTTCGGCAGCCCTATGGCTACACCTTC
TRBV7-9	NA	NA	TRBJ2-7	CASSVGVNLYEQYF	TGTGCCAGCAGCGTAGGGGTCAACCTCTACGAGCAGTACTTC
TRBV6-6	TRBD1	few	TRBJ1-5	CASSPDRVIDQPQHF	TGTGCCAGCAGTCCAGACAGGGTGATTGATCAGCCCCAGCATTTT
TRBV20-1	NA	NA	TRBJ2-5	CSAMGPPETQYF	TGCAGTGCTATGGGGCCTCCAGAGACCCAGTACTTC
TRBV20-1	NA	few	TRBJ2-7	CSAPAVSAYEQYF	TGCAGTGCCCCCGCTGTATCGGCCTACGAGCAGTACTTC
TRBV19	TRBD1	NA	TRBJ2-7	CASSPRRGQSDEQYF	TGTGCCAGTAGTCCGCGAAGGGGACAGTCAGACGAGCAGTACTTC
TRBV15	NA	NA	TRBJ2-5	CATSGLNRGGETQYF	TGTGCCACCAGCGGACTGAACAGGGGAGGGGAGACCCAGTACTTC
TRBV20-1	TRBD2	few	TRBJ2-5	CSARGTSGHQETQYF	TGCAGTGCTAGAGGGACTAGCGGCCACCAAGAGACCCAGTACTTC
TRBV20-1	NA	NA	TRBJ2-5	CSARAEQTQETQYF	TGCAGTGCTAGAGCCGAGCAGACCCAAGAGACCCAGTACTTC
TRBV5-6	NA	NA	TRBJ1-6	CASSLPQSSYNSPLHF	TGTGCCAGCAGCCTACCACAGAGTTCCTATAATTCACCCCTCCACTTT
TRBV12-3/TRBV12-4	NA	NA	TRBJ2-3	CASSLRGSTDAQYF	TGTGCCAGCAGTTTACGGGGGAGCACAGATGCGCAGTATTTT
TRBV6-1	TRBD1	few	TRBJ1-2	CASSEVDRGGYTF	TGTGCCAGCAGTGAAGTCGACAGGGGCGGCTACACCTTC
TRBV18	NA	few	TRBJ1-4	CASSRDGEKLFF	TGTGCCAGCTCGAGAGATGGAGAAAAACTCTTTTTT
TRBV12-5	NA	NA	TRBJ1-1	CASGLAIGQVGETEAFF	TGTGCTAGTGGTTTGGCAATCGGGCAGGTGGGTGAAACTGAAGCTTTCTTT
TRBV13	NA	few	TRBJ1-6	CASSFSEKGVRNSPLHF	TGTGCCAGCAGCTTCTCCGAAAAAGGTGTCCGGAATTCACCCCTCCACTTT
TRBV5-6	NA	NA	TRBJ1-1	CASSPPTRLNTEAFF	TGTGCCAGCAGCCCACCGACACGACTGAACACTGAAGCTTTCTTT
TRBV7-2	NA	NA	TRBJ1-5	CASSLVGRMDQPQHF	TGTGCCAGCAGCTTAGTGGGCAGAATGGATCAGCCCCAGCATTTT
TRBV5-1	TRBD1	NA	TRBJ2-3	CASSFPPGTGTDTQYF	TGCGCCAGCAGCTTCCCTCCCGGGACAGGCACAGATACGCAGTATTTT
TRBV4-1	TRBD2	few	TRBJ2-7	CASSQVYPGGSYEQYF	TGCGCCAGCAGCCAAGTATATCCGGGAGGTAGCTACGAGCAGTACTTC
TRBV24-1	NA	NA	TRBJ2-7	CATSDWTDYEQYF	TGTGCCACCAGTGATTGGACTGACTACGAGCAGTACTTC
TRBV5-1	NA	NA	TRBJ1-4	CASRPAGTGGEKLFF	TGCGCCAGCCGCCCTGCGGGGACGGGGGGTGAAAAACTGTTTTTT
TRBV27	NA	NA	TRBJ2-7	CASSARLRSYEQYF	TGTGCCAGCAGTGCAAGACTCCGCTCCTACGAGCAGTACTTC
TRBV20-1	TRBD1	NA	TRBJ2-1	CSASRGPTLSSYNEQFF	TGCAGTGCTAGTAGGGGGCCAACCTTAAGCTCCTACAATGAGCAGTTCTTC
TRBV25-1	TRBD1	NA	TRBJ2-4	CASSKGQGAGEQYF	TGTGCCAGCTCGAAAGGACAGGGGGCAGGGGAGCAGTACTTC
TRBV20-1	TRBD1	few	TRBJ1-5	CSAWDQGAGQPQHF	TGCAGTGCTTGGGATCAGGGGGCCGGTCAGCCCCAGCATTTT
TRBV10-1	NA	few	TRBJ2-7	CASSETNSYEQYF	TGCGCCAGCAGTGAGACCAACTCCTACGAGCAGTACTTC
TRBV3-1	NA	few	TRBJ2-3	CASMGAYTQYF	TGTGCCAGCATGGGGGCGTATACGCAGTATTTT
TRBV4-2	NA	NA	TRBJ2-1	CASSQAGASTYNEQFF	TGTGCCAGCAGCCAGGCCGGGGCTAGCACCTACAATGAGCAGTTCTTC
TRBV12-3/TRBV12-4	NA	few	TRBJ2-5	CASSYGTSRETQYF	TGTGCCAGCAGTTATGGTACGTCGCGGGAGACCCAGTACTTC
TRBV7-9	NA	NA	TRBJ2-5	CASSLRGDKYQETQYF	TGTGCCAGCAGCTTGCGGGGTGACAAGTACCAAGAGACCCAGTACTTC
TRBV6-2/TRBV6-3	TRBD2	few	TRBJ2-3	CASSYGWLAGTDTQYF	TGTGCCAGCAGTTACGGATGGCTAGCGGGAACAGATACGCAGTATTTT
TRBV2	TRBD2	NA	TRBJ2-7	CASRPIGTSGEQYF	TGTGCCAGCAGACCTATCGGGACTAGCGGCGAGCAGTACTTC
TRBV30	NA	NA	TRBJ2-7	CAWNPTGHEQYF	TGTGCCTGGAATCCGACAGGCCACGAGCAGTACTTC
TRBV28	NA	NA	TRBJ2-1	CASSFRRDLPIKSSYNEQFF	TGTGCCAGCAGTTTTCGTAGAGACCTCCCAATAAAATCTTCCTACAATGAGCAGTTCTTC
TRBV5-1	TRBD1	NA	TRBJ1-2	CASSQPQGENNYGYTF	TGCGCCAGCAGCCAACCACAGGGGGAGAATAACTATGGCTACACCTTC
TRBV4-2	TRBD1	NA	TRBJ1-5	CASSHLHRGGNQPQHF	TGTGCCAGCAGCCACTTACACAGGGGGGGCAATCAGCCCCAGCATTTT
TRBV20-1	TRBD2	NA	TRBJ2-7	CSAPKLASSYEQYF	TGCAGTGCTCCTAAACTAGCGAGCTCCTACGAGCAGTACTTC
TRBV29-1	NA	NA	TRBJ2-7	CSVDYEQYF	TGCAGCGTTGACTACGAGCAGTACTTC
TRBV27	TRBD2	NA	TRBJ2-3	CATIEWGGRSDTQYF	TGTGCCACCATTGAGTGGGGCGGGAGGTCAGATACGCAGTATTTT
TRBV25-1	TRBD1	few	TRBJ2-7	CASRGQGSGEQYF	TGTGCCAGCAGAGGACAGGGGTCAGGAGAGCAGTACTTC
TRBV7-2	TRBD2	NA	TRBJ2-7	CASSLAPGGEYEQYF	TGTGCCAGCAGCTTAGCCCCGGGAGGGGAGTACGAGCAGTACTTC
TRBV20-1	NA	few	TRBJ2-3	CSASYRVRRDTQYF	TGCAGTGCTAGTTACAGGGTCAGGAGAGATACGCAGTATTTT
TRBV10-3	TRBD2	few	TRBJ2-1	CAISVGLAGPNEQFF	TGTGCCATCAGTGTGGGACTAGCGGGACCCAATGAGCAGTTCTTC
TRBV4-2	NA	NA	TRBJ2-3	CASSLNEADTQYF	TGTGCCAGCAGTCTAAACGAGGCAGATACGCAGTATTTT
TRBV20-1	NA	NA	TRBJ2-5	CSATPTQGRAETQYF	TGCAGTGCTACCCCGACCCAGGGGAGGGCGGAGACCCAGTACTTC
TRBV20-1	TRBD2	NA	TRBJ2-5	CSARGAGGGRETQYF	TGCAGTGCTAGAGGAGCGGGAGGGGGGCGAGAGACCCAGTACTTC
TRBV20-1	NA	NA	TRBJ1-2	CSARSEGYGYTF	TGCAGTGCTAGATCTGAAGGCTATGGCTACACCTTC
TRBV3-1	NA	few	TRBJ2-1	CASTPYGSSYNEQFF	TGTGCCAGCACTCCTTATGGAAGCTCCTACAATGAGCAGTTCTTC
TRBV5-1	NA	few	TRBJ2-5	CASSRSNQETQYF	TGCGCCAGCAGCCGCTCTAATCAAGAGACCCAGTACTTC
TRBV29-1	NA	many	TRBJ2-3	CSVEDLQITDTQYF	TGCAGCGTTGAAGATCTGCAAATCACAGATACGCAGTATTTT
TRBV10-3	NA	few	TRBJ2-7	CASPPRTVAYEQYF	TGTGCCTCACCCCCGAGGACAGTAGCCTACGAGCAGTACTTC
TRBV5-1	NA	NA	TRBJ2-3	CASAPAPDTQYF	TGCGCCAGCGCCCCAGCCCCAGATACGCAGTATTTT
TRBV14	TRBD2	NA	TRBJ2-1	CASSQVASGDYNEQFF	TGTGCCAGCAGCCAAGTGGCTAGCGGGGACTACAATGAGCAGTTCTTC
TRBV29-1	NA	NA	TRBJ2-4	CSVPGLAKNIQYF	TGCAGCGTGCCTGGACTAGCCAAAAACATTCAGTACTTC